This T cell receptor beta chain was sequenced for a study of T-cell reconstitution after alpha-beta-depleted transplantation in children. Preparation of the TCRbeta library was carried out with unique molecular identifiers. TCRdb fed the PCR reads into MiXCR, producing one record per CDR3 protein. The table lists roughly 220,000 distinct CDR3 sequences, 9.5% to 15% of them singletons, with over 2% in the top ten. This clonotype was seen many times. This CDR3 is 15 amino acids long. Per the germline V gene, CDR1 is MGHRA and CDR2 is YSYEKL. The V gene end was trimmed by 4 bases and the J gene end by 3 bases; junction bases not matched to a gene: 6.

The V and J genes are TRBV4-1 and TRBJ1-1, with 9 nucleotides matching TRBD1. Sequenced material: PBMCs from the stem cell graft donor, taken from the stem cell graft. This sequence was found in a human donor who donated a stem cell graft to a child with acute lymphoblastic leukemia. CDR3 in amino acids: CASSRVTGGHTEAFF. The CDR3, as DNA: TGCGCCAGCAGCCGAGTGACAGGGGGGCACACTGAAGCTTTCTTT.